The clone carrying this TCR beta chain was recorded many times. The data are from a study of patients and donors after allogeneic stem cell transplantation. This CDR3 is built from 12 residues. Germline lookup yields CDR1 DFQATT and CDR2 SNEGSKA (reference sequence). Trimming took 5 bases from V and 8 from J, leaving 15 bases between them. TCRdb passed the RT-PCR reads through MiXCR, listing each CDR3 protein once. This table holds around 160,000 distinct CDR3 sequences, around 28% found once. The TCR sequence derives from a human donor who was either an allogeneic HSCT recipient or a stem cell or donor lymphocyte infusion donor (not recorded which). It is not recorded whose cells these are; they may come from a transplant donor. Sequencing was done on a sample of blood, either unsorted or a sorted T cell fraction (not recorded which). The chain is built from TRBV20-1 and TRBJ1-2; possible D gene TRBD1, 5 bases. For the CDR3, the DNA is TGCAGTGCTCACCGGGACGTTGTAGGCTACACCTTC. This gives the protein CSAHRDVVGYTF.